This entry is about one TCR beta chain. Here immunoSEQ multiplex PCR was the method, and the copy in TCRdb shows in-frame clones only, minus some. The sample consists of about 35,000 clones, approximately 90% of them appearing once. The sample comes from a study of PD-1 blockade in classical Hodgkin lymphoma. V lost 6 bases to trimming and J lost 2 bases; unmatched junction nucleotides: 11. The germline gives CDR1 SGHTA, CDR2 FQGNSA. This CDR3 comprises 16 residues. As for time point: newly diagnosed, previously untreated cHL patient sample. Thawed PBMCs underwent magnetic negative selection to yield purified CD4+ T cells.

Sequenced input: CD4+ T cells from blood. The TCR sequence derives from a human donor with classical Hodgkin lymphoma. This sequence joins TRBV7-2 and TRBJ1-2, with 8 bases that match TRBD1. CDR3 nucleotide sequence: TGTGCCAGCAGTTTTAAGGTGACAGGGGACAACTATGGCTACACCTTC. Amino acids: CASSFKVTGDNYGYTF.